Below, 26 T cell receptor beta chains from the same sample are listed, as sequenced in a study of T cell clonotyping in hematopoietic cell transplantation. The table came from immunoSEQ multiplex PCR; TCRdb's copy has only in-frame clones and leaves some out. The data show some 2,000 clones, around 93% seen once. The time point denotes: recipient sample about 28 days before transplant, after cytoreduction. The specimen was peripheral blood mononuclear cells, collected before stem cell transplant. Every receptor here comes from a woman in her fifties or sixties with acute myeloid leukemia. Some clones in this sample may be carry-over from other donors' samples.

Regarding this clone: At one of its ends the junction is not consistent with the germline gene, which may arise from a read error. The chain has TRBV4-2 and TRBJ2-7, with 12 bases aligning to TRBD2. This CDR3 has 14 amino acids. The V gene's germline CDR1 is LGHNA and CDR2 YNFKEQ. The CDR3 DNA sequence: TGTGCCAGCAGCCAAGATGCGACTAGCGGGGGCAGGGACTTC. This gives the protein CASSQDATSGGRDF.

The chain employs TRBV2 and TRBJ2-3; D is perhaps TRBD2 (5 bases). This CDR3 spans 17 amino acids. Germline assignment: CDR1 SNHLY and CDR2 FYNNEI. V was trimmed by 5 bases and J by 0 bases, leaving 18 bases between them. This CDR3 reads CASSRTGYHTSTDTQYF. The CDR3 region has the DNA TGTGCCAGCAGTCGGACTGGATATCACACTAGCACAGATACGCAGTATTTT.

The chain joins TRBV29-1 to TRBJ1-4, with TRBD1 matching over 7 bases. V was clipped by 7 bases and J by 8 bases; unmatched bases: 10. CDR3 length equals 13 residues. Germline V CDR1 and CDR2: SQVTM, ANQGSEA. The CDR3 region is CSGKGAREEKLFF. The CDR3 DNA reads as TGCAGCGGTAAGGGGGCAAGGGAAGAAAAACTGTTTTTT.

This clone was seen only once. The chain couples TRBV2 to TRBJ2-2; D not certain. This CDR3 has 13 amino acids. The germline gives CDR1 SNHLY, CDR2 FYNNEI. Trimming took off 4 bases at V and 6 bases at J, with 9 bases between the two ends. As DNA, the CDR3 is TGTGCCAGCAGTGGGAAGGGATCCGGGGAGCTGTTTTTT. Translating gives CASSGKGSGELFF.

The chain uses TRBV10-1 and TRBJ1-1; TRBD1 matches 10 bases. The CDR3 loop spans 14 amino acids. Germline trimming cut 4 bases from V and 6 bases from J; bases unmatched to any gene: 5. Germline V gene lookup returns CDR1 WNHNN and CDR2 SYGVQD (reference sequence). The CDR3 is CASSGTGGRAEAFF. The CDR3 DNA reads as TGCGCCAGCAGTGGGACAGGGGGTAGGGCTGAAGCTTTCTTT.

This clone was recorded a few times. This CDR3 is also generated by other DNA sequences in the sample. The V call is TRBV9, the J call TRBJ2-7, with no clear D. CDR1 and CDR2 (germline): SGDLS, YYNGEE. Trimming shortened V by 0 bases and J by 0 bases, and 7 bases separated the two germline ends. The CDR3 consists of 14 residues. The CDR3 nucleotides read TGTGCCAGCAGCGTAGTCCCTAGCTCCTACGAGCAGTACTTC. Translated: CASSVVPSSYEQYF. Full variable domain (rest looked up from reference TRBV9 and TRBJ2-7): DSGVTQTPKHLITATGQRVTLRCSPRSGDLSVYWYQQSLDQGLQFLIQYYNGEERAKGNILERFSAQQFPDLHSELNLSSLELGDSALYFCASSVVPSSYEQYFGPGTRLTVT.

The V gene is TRBV9, the J gene TRBJ1-1, with D maybe TRBD1 (5 bases). This CDR3 has 13 amino acids. The V gene lost 0 bases and the J gene lost 3 bases, with 6 bases spanning the gap. Germline values: CDR1 SGDLS, CDR2 YYNGEE. Here the CDR3 DNA reads TGTGCCAGCAGCGTAGCAGGGTACACTGAAGCTTTCTTT. It codes for CASSVAGYTEAFF. The full variable domain, completed using reference TRBV9 and TRBJ1-1, is DSGVTQTPKHLITATGQRVTLRCSPRSGDLSVYWYQQSLDQGLQFLIQYYNGEERAKGNILERFSAQQFPDLHSELNLSSLELGDSALYFCASSVAGYTEAFFGQGTRLTVV.

This chain's CDR3 is CASSILPGLDIDQDTQYF. The CDR3 DNA reads as TGTGCCAGCAGCATATTACCGGGACTAGACATAGATCAGGATACGCAGTATTTT. The chain couples TRBV7-2 to TRBJ2-3, with TRBD2 matching 8 bases. There are 18 residues in the CDR3. CDR1 and CDR2 from the germline V gene are SGHTA and FQGNSA. The ends lost 5 bases at V and 6 bases at J; junction bases unmatched: 19. Using reference TRBV7-2 and TRBJ2-3 for the parts outside the CDR3, the full variable domain is GAGVSQSPSNKVTEKGKDVELRCDPISGHTALYWYRQSLGQGLEFLIYFQGNSAPDKSGLPSDRFSAERTGGSVSTLTIQRTQQEDSAVYLCASSILPGLDIDQDTQYFGPGTRLTVL.

V and J are TRBV7-6 and TRBJ2-3; 15 nucleotides match TRBD2. Germline lookup yields CDR1 SGHVS and CDR2 FNYEAQ. The CDR3 runs 17 residues. Trimming took 8 bases from V and 1 from J; bases not matched to a gene: 7. As DNA, the CDR3 is TGTGCCAGCGGGACTAGCGGGGGGTGGGCTGGCACAGATACGCAGTATTTT. Its protein is CASGTSGGWAGTDTQYF.

The chain uses TRBV19 and TRBJ1-1; a weak D match, TRBD1 (5 bases). The ends were cut back, 0 bases at V and 1 base at J, with 15 bases in the middle. This CDR3 region has 17 residues. Germline V CDR1 and CDR2: LNHDA, SQIVND (reference sequence). CDR3 residues: CASSIEGGGITNTEAFF. CDR3 bases: TGTGCCAGTAGTATAGAAGGTGGGGGGATCACGAACACTGAAGCTTTCTTT.

V gene TRBV21-1 combines with J gene TRBJ1-5; the DNA was not used to check the table's D call, TRBD1. TRBV21-1 is a pseudogene. The length of the CDR3 is 20 residues. The CDR3 DNA reads TGTGCCAGCAGCAAAAATTCCCAGGGGGGTAGTAAATATAGCAATCAGCCCCAGCATTTT. It translates to CASSKNSQGGSKYSNQPQHF.

J is TRBJ1-1 and V is TRBV7-7; D is unresolved. The V gene's germline CDR1 is SSHAT and CDR2 FNYEAQ (reference sequence). This CDR3 is built from 13 residues. With 5 bases removed from V and 0 bases from J, the gap between germline ends came to 7 bases. The CDR3: CASSRTVNTEAFF. The CDR3 DNA reads TGTGCCAGCAGCCGTACTGTGAACACTGAAGCTTTCTTT.

The CDR3 coding sequence is TGTGCCAGCTCACCTTCTCCCTTACCTTCTGGAAACACCATATATTTT. The encoded protein is CASSPSPLPSGNTIYF. The rearrangement uses TRBV18 and TRBJ1-3; D gene unclear. The CDR3 is 16 residues long. V gave up 3 bases and J gave up 1 base, with 13 bases separating them. In germline, CDR1 is KGHSH, CDR2 LQKENI.

The chain employs TRBV11-2 and TRBJ1-1; TRBD1 might be the D (5 bases). The germline V gene encodes CDR1 SGHAT and CDR2 FQNNGV. The CDR3 extends over 14 amino acids. Between the trimmed V and J ends, which lost 2 bases and 4 bases, there was a span of 11 bases. This CDR3 reads CASSLLRGGTEAFF. Here the CDR3 DNA reads TGTGCCAGCAGCTTACTTAGGGGAGGCACTGAAGCTTTCTTT.

V and J are TRBV9 and TRBJ2-3; 8 bases match TRBD2. The junction had 8 bases not matched to a gene; V was cut back by 3 bases and J by 14 bases. This CDR3 spans 12 amino acids. The germline gives CDR1 SGDLS, CDR2 YYNGEE. The CDR3 DNA follows: TGTGCCAGCAGCGACGGACTAGCAAAGCCGTATTTT. It translates to CASSDGLAKPYF.

The chain has TRBV5-1 and TRBJ2-1, with D possibly matching TRBD1 (7 bases). V was trimmed by 2 bases and J by 2 bases, leaving 14 bases between them. In germline, CDR1 is SGHRS, CDR2 YFSETQ. This CDR3 spans 16 amino acids. The CDR3 coding sequence is TGCGCCAGCAGCTTCTGGACAGGAGGGGCCTACAATGAGCAGTTCTTC. It translates to CASSFWTGGAYNEQFF.

CDR3 amino acids: CASSYEGARGSPLHF. The CDR3 DNA follows: TGTGCCAGCAGTTACGAGGGGGCTCGTGGTTCACCCCTCCACTTT. The gene calls are TRBV6-6 and TRBJ1-6; 7 positions match TRBD1. With 2 bases clipped from V and 9 bases from J, the junction kept 7 bases outside the gene matches. CDR1 MNHNY and CDR2 SVGAGI come from the germline V gene (reference sequence). There are 15 residues in the CDR3.

The chain combines TRBV7-6 with TRBJ2-1; 9 bases match TRBD2. Trimming at V came to 0 bases and at J to 2 bases, leaving 2 bases not matched to a gene. Germline loops: CDR1 SGHVS, CDR2 FNYEAQ. The CDR3 runs to 16 residues. CDR3 DNA sequence: TGTGCCAGCAGCTTAGCGGGCGGGGGGGCCTACAATGAGCAGTTCTTC. It yields the protein CASSLAGGGAYNEQFF.

The CDR3 reads CASSYSSSGGQETQYF. CDR3 coding DNA: TGTGCCAGCAGTTACTCGAGTTCCGGAGGCCAAGAGACCCAGTACTTC. The chain is built from TRBV6-5 and TRBJ2-5; possible D gene TRBD2, 5 bases. Germline V gene lookup returns CDR1 MNHEY and CDR2 SVGAGI. V lost 0 bases, J lost 1 base, and 12 bases lay in between. The CDR3 is 16 residues long.

The chain couples TRBV2 to TRBJ1-1; TRBD1 matches 7 bases. The germline gives CDR1 SNHLY, CDR2 FYNNEI. The length of the CDR3 is 13 residues. V dropped 6 bases and J dropped 3; count of bases not matched to a gene: 4. CDR3 sequence: CASRGTVDTEAFF. The CDR3 DNA reads TGTGCCAGCAGGGGGACAGTGGACACTGAAGCTTTCTTT.

The genes are TRBV6-5 and TRBJ2-7, with a possible D match to TRBD2 (7 bases). The germline V and J ends were trimmed by 0 bases and 2 bases, with 11 bases remaining between them. Germline V gene data show CDR1 as MNHEY and CDR2 as SVGAGI. The CDR3 sequence is 15 residues long. Written as DNA, the CDR3 is TGTGCCAGCAGTTACTCGGGGGAGGGGGCCTACGAGCAGTACTTC. Translating it yields CASSYSGEGAYEQYF.

This chain's CDR3 is CASSVAPFNYGYTF. The CDR3 DNA follows: TGCGCCAGCAGTGTTGCCCCCTTCAACTATGGCTACACCTTC. This chain connects TRBV10-2 to TRBJ1-2; D gene ambiguous. With 4 bases removed from V and 2 bases from J, the gap between germline ends came to 11 bases. This CDR3 spans 14 amino acids. Germline lookup yields CDR1 WSHSY and CDR2 SAAADI.

The chain recombines TRBV5-4 with TRBJ2-5, with 8 bases lining up with TRBD2. V gave up 4 bases and J gave up 5 bases; unmatched junction bases: 10. Germline-derived CDR1 and CDR2 are SGHNT and YYREEE (reference sequence). CDR3 length equals 15 residues. The CDR3 sequence: CASSRERGGGETQYF. For the CDR3, the DNA is TGTGCCAGCAGCCGGGAACGGGGGGGCGGTGAGACCCAGTACTTC.

The gene calls are TRBV7-2 and TRBJ2-5; 7 bases agree with TRBD2. Germline loops: CDR1 SGHTA, CDR2 FQGNSA. This CDR3 region has 14 residues. Trimming took 5 bases from V and 1 from J; bases not matched to a gene: 4. Here the CDR3 DNA reads TGTGCCAGCAGCATCTGGGGGGGCCAAGAGACCCAGTACTTC. This codes for CASSIWGGQETQYF.

The genes are TRBV4-3 and TRBJ2-7; D unclear. Per the germline V gene, CDR1 is LGHNA and CDR2 is YSLEER. This CDR3 is 15 amino acids long. Trimming pared 4 bases from V and 2 bases from J, leaving 15 bases between. The CDR3 nucleotides read TGCGCCAGCAGCCCTACAGCTCTCCATACCTACGAGCAGTACTTC. Its translation: CASSPTALHTYEQYF.

The rearrangement joins TRBV27 to TRBJ2-5; TRBD2 matches 12 bases. CDR3 size: 14 residues. After removal of 6 bases from V and 6 bases from J, the junction contained 5 bases not matched to a gene. Germline CDR1 is MNHEY and CDR2 is SMNVEV (reference sequence). The CDR3 loop reads CASRTSGGRKTQYF. CDR3 in DNA: TGTGCCAGCAGGACTAGCGGGGGTCGGAAGACCCAGTACTTC.